This TCR beta chain is drawn from a study of cytomegalovirus exposure and HLA in healthy donors. Looking at the study overall: A preliminary data release comprised about 85 million unique TCRs obtained from HLA-typed donors. Study results and caveats: Presence/absence analysis assumed near-uniform sequencing depth across donors. Many donors carried some public TCRs, although rarity characterized most TCR sequences. According to the study, 150 to 200 TCR beta chains were cytomegalovirus-associated.

Worth noting for this clone: Its matching antigen is unknown.

V dropped 4 bases and J dropped 3 bases, with 4 bases sitting between them. Germline loops: CDR1 DFQATT, CDR2 SNEGSKA (reference sequence). This CDR3 has 11 residues. The PCR used 60 Vbeta and 13 Jbeta primers. TCRdb keeps only in-frame clones here, not all; method: immunoSEQ multiplex PCR. The profile shows roughly 100,000 clones, around 75% of them singletons. The chain uses TRBV20-1 and TRBJ1-3; no clear D gene. This receptor was identified in a man aged 35 to 55 in good health and CMV-seronegative. The specimen was PBMCs. CDR3 amino acids: CSAIYGNTIYF. CDR3 bases: TGCAGTGCTATTTATGGAAACACCATATATTTT.